Below are 22 T cell receptor beta chains sequenced from a single sample in a study of blood T cell repertoires in COVID-19. Generated by immunoSEQ multiplex PCR, the TCRdb table keeps only in-frame clones and is missing some. The sample has 200,000 to 300,000 clones; around nine tenths are singletons. The specimen sequenced was peripheral blood. The receptors stem from a man between 35 and 55 years old who had recovered from COVID-19.

CDR3 in DNA: TGTGCCAGCAGCCTTAGCTCCACGGGAGGCTACACCTTC. It encodes CASSLSSTGGYTF. The chain couples TRBV7-9 to TRBJ1-2; D gene uncertain. Germline-derived CDR1 and CDR2 are SEHNR and FQNEAQ (reference sequence). The CDR3 covers 13 residues. The V end was cut by 5 bases, the J end by 8 bases, with 15 bases between.

The chain joins TRBV6-2 or TRBV6-3 to TRBJ1-2, with D possibly being TRBD1 (6 bases). V was cut by 6 bases and J by 5 bases, with 19 bases left in between. Germline V gene lookup returns CDR1 MNHEY and CDR2 SVGEGT. This CDR3 has 15 amino acids. The CDR3 spells CASSPPQGSSYGYTF. CDR3 DNA: TGTGCCAGCAGCCCTCCTCAGGGGAGTAGTTATGGCTACACCTTC.

The J gene is TRBJ2-1, the V gene TRBV3-1 (or the pseudogene TRBV3-2); D is unclear. The CDR3 runs to 13 residues. Germline CDR1 reads LGHDT; CDR2 reads YNNKEL (reference sequence). The V gene lost 4 bases and the J gene lost 10 bases, with 14 bases spanning the gap. CDR3 DNA: TGTGCCAGCAGCCCAGCGTCGAGTTGGGAGCAGTTCTTC. This encodes CASSPASSWEQFF.

This sequence joins TRBV7-2 and TRBJ2-2; 8 nucleotides line up with TRBD2. The germline V gene has CDR1 SGHTA and CDR2 FQGNSA. The CDR3 contains 14 residues. With 5 bases clipped from V and 6 bases from J, the junction kept 5 bases outside the gene matches. Written as DNA, the CDR3 is TGTGCCAGCAGCCCGTACGGGGGGGCCGGGGAGCTGTTTTTT. Protein sequence: CASSPYGGAGELFF.

V usage is TRBV19 and J usage is TRBJ1-6; D gene ambiguous. Germline CDR1 reads LNHDA; CDR2 reads SQIVND (reference sequence). The CDR3 runs 15 residues. Trimming took 4 bases from V and 7 from J, leaving 14 bases between them. The CDR3 loop reads CASSTAARHNSPLHF. The DNA for the CDR3 is TGTGCCAGTAGTACGGCCGCCAGACACAATTCACCCCTCCACTTT.

The chain employs TRBV25-1 and TRBJ2-4; D may be TRBD1 (5 bases). CDR1 is MGHDK, CDR2 SYGVNS, per germline. Trimming stripped 8 bases from V and 1 base from J, with 15 bases between. The CDR3 consists of 15 residues. The CDR3 spells CASLPRGDAKNIQYF. CDR3 nucleotides: TGTGCCAGCTTACCAAGGGGCGACGCCAAAAACATTCAGTACTTC.

This chain joins TRBV9 and TRBJ2-2; 10 nucleotides match TRBD2. The V gene's germline CDR1 is SGDLS and CDR2 YYNGEE. CDR3 length equals 15 residues. J gave up 4 bases and V 6 bases, and 6 bases lay outside the gene matches. The CDR3 sequence: CASKRVAGGTGELFF. The CDR3 coding sequence is TGTGCCAGCAAGAGGGTAGCGGGGGGCACCGGGGAGCTGTTTTTT.

This chain uses TRBV29-1 with TRBJ1-1; maybe TRBD1 (6 bases). CDR1 is SQVTM and CDR2 is ANQGSEA in the germline V gene. V lost 8 bases and J lost 4, with 11 bases in between. The CDR3 spans 11 residues. The CDR3 DNA reads TGCAGCTGGGGGGGGGCCACTGAAGCTTTCTTT. This sequence encodes CSWGGATEAFF.

The CDR3 nucleotides are TGTGCCAGCAGCCAAGAAAGTGGAGCGGGAGGGCGCATGGATACGCAGTATTTT. Encoded protein: CASSQESGAGGRMDTQYF. J is TRBJ2-3 and V is TRBV4-2, with 10 bases fitting TRBD2. Germline V gene lookup returns CDR1 LGHNA and CDR2 YNFKEQ. Germline trimming cut 0 bases from V and 6 bases from J; bases unmatched to any gene: 12. CDR3 length: 18 amino acids.

The sample holds a few counts of this clone. CDR3 sequence (DNA): TGCAGCGTTGGGCTTAAAGGGGGAGAGACCCAGTACTTC. This encodes CSVGLKGGETQYF. The chain links TRBV29-1 to TRBJ2-5, with D possibly TRBD1 on 6 matching bases. Germline CDR1 and CDR2: SQVTM and ANQGSEA. The V gene lost 4 bases and the J gene lost 4 bases, with 13 bases spanning the gap. The CDR3 runs to 13 residues.

The gene calls are TRBV9 and TRBJ1-1, with a weak D call TRBD1 (6 bases). V was clipped by 0 bases and J by 0 bases, with 12 bases between them. The germline gives CDR1 SGDLS, CDR2 YYNGEE. The CDR3 totals 16 residues. In DNA form, the CDR3 reads TGTGCCAGCAGCGTAGGGACAGCAATCATGAACACTGAAGCTTTCTTT. The encoded protein is CASSVGTAIMNTEAFF.

The chain recombines TRBV3-1 (or the pseudogene TRBV3-2) with TRBJ2-2; D possibly corresponds to TRBD2 (6 bases). CDR1 and CDR2 from the germline V gene are LGHDT and YNNKEL (reference sequence). The V end lost 1 base, the J end lost 7 bases, and 19 bases lay between the germline ends. The CDR3 contains 17 residues. The CDR3, as DNA: TGTGCCAGCAGCCAAGTCGTCGGGACTCCGATTAACGGGGAGCTGTTTTTT. Its translation: CASSQVVGTPINGELFF.

This chain uses TRBV6-2 or TRBV6-3 with TRBJ1-2, with TRBD1 as a possible D gene (6 bases). CDR1 is MNHEY, CDR2 SVGEGT, per germline. Trimming stripped 0 bases from V and 4 bases from J, with 9 bases between. The CDR3 extends over 14 amino acids. CDR3 in amino acids: CASSYSRGPYGYTF. The DNA of the CDR3 is TGTGCCAGCAGTTACTCGCGGGGGCCCTATGGCTACACCTTC.

The chain is built from TRBV14 and TRBJ2-3; D is undetermined. Germline assignment: CDR1 SGHDN and CDR2 FVKESK. V dropped 0 bases and J dropped 7 bases, with 5 bases sitting between them. The CDR3 runs to 12 residues. CDR3 region: CASSQDSHTQYF. CDR3 bases: TGTGCCAGCAGCCAAGATAGCCATACGCAGTATTTT.

The genes are TRBV7-3 and TRBJ2-1; perhaps TRBD2 as D (5 bases). V lost 1 base and J 9 bases, leaving 19 bases between the germline ends. CDR3 length: 16 residues. Germline lookup yields CDR1 SGHTA and CDR2 FQGTGA. CDR3 nucleotide sequence: TGTGCCAGCAGCTTAAATGGGCCAGGTCAACGGGGTGAGCAGTTCTTC. Amino acids: CASSLNGPGQRGEQFF.

V gene TRBV5-5 combines with J gene TRBJ1-5; 7 bases line up with TRBD1. V shed 0 bases and J 6 bases; nucleotides not matched to a gene: 6. The CDR3 covers 15 residues. Germline CDR1 is SGHKS and CDR2 is YYEKEE (reference sequence). The CDR3 DNA is TGTGCCAGCAGCTTGGAAGGGGGCATGGGTCAGCCCCAGCATTTT. This codes for CASSLEGGMGQPQHF.

This chain links TRBV27 with TRBJ2-2; 7 bases map to TRBD1. The length of the CDR3 is 15 residues. Trimming took 5 bases from V and 1 from J; bases not matched to a gene: 4. Per germline, CDR1 MNHEY and CDR2 SMNVEV (reference sequence). The CDR3 coding sequence is TGTGCCAGCAGTCCCTGGACAGGGAACACCGGGGAGCTGTTTTTT. It yields the protein CASSPWTGNTGELFF.

The rearrangement uses TRBV10-3 and TRBJ2-3, with D tentatively TRBD1 (5 bases). Between the trimmed V and J ends, which lost 6 bases and 4 bases, there was a span of 17 bases. The germline V gene has CDR1 ENHRY and CDR2 SYGVKD. CDR3 length: 15 residues. CDR3: CAISDTRQLADTQYF. The CDR3 coding sequence is TGTGCCATCAGCGACACGAGACAGCTGGCAGATACGCAGTATTTT.

The chain combines TRBV5-1 with TRBJ2-5, with a tentative D call TRBD2 (6 bases). V was shortened by 1 base and J by 4 bases, with 8 bases between the two germline ends. This CDR3 spans 13 amino acids. Germline CDR1 and CDR2: SGHRS and YFSETQ. The chain's CDR3 is CASSLMGGETQYF. CDR3 nucleotides: TGCGCCAGCAGCTTGATGGGAGGAGAGACCCAGTACTTC.

This rearrangement joins TRBV27 to TRBJ2-1; perhaps TRBD2 as D (5 bases). The CDR3 covers 13 residues. The germline V gene has CDR1 MNHEY and CDR2 SMNVEV (reference sequence). Trimming stripped 8 bases from V and 7 bases from J, with 15 bases between. CDR3 in amino acids: CASAPAGRNEQFF. CDR3 sequence (DNA): TGTGCCAGCGCCCCGGCGGGTCGGAATGAGCAGTTCTTC.

The table lists this clone with a few counts. The rearrangement joins TRBV3-1 (or the pseudogene TRBV3-2) to TRBJ2-7, with TRBD2 as a possible D gene (5 bases). The ends were cut back, 6 bases at V and 5 bases at J, with 11 bases in the middle. Germline-derived CDR1 and CDR2 are LGHDT and YNNKEL (reference sequence). The CDR3 totals 12 residues. CDR3 amino acids: CASSSGKHEQYF. The CDR3 region has the DNA TGTGCCAGCAGTTCCGGGAAACACGAGCAGTACTTC.

This chain connects TRBV9 to TRBJ1-2; weak D call: TRBD1 (6 bases). Trimming removed 4 bases at V and 8 bases at J, with 18 bases between. Germline CDR1 SGDLS, CDR2 YYNGEE. The CDR3 runs to 14 residues. CDR3 sequence (DNA): TGTGCCAGCAGCACACAACCAGGGGCGATAGGCTACACCTTC. As protein: CASSTQPGAIGYTF. The full variable domain, its missing parts supplied by reference TRBV9 and TRBJ1-2, is DSGVTQTPKHLITATGQRVTLRCSPRSGDLSVYWYQQSLDQGLQFLIQYYNGEERAKGNILERFSAQQFPDLHSELNLSSLELGDSALYFCASSTQPGAIGYTFGSGTRLTVV.